A single TCR beta chain is shown here with its context. Donors counted as nominally healthy when sampled, yet unrecorded immune exposures were likely. V dropped 7 bases and J dropped 6 bases, with 13 bases sitting between them. The germline gives CDR1 MNHEY, CDR2 SMNVEV (reference sequence). The CDR3 runs to 12 residues. This sample is part of a study of cytomegalovirus exposure and HLA in healthy donors. The primer mix had 60 Vbeta and 13 Jbeta primers. The assay was immunoSEQ multiplex PCR, and TCRdb's table has in-frame clones only and misses some. The sample contains roughly 130,000 clones, approximately 78% of which appear only once.

The TCR was taken from a woman aged 40 to 55 in good health and CMV-seropositive. Sequenced: PBMCs. The V gene is TRBV27, the J gene TRBJ2-7, with a possible D match to TRBD2 (5 bases). CDR3 protein: CASTTGVGEQYF. CDR3 nucleotide sequence: TGTGCCAGCACCACCGGGGTCGGCGAGCAGTACTTC.